These 4 T cell receptor beta chains came from one sample sequenced in a study of shared clonotypes between healthy human individuals. Some clones are missing from TCRdb's copy, which holds only in-frame ones; the method was immunoSEQ multiplex PCR. Of about 2.4 million clones in the sample, more than 85% are singletons; the top ten hold 0.36%. The material sequenced was naive CD4+ T cells from PBMCs. Subset in this sample: CD45RA+ positively selected. The receptors were sampled from a man aged 18 to 30 in good health. Some clones in this sample may be carry-over from other donors' samples.

This clone was recorded once. This sequence joins TRBV6-6 and TRBJ2-7, with D tentatively TRBD1 or TRBD2 (5 bases each). The CDR3 totals 13 residues. The V end was cut by 5 bases, the J end by 3 bases, with 11 bases between. Germline CDR1 reads MNHNY; CDR2 reads SVGAGI (reference sequence). The CDR3: CASSRDGFYEQYF. DNA for the CDR3: TGTGCCAGCAGTCGGGACGGGTTCTACGAGCAGTACTTC.

The V call is TRBV28, the J call TRBJ2-1; D is undetermined. Trimming stripped 5 bases from V and 15 bases from J, with 17 bases between. The CDR3 runs 12 residues. Germline CDR1 and CDR2: MDHEN and SYDVKM. The CDR3 sequence is CASSPRTFGWFF. The CDR3 DNA reads as TGTGCCAGCAGTCCCCGAACCTTCGGGTGGTTCTTC.

This sequence joins TRBV5-3 and TRBJ2-3; D is uncertain. TRBV5-3 is sorted into the ORF group, with uncertain function. V was pared by 2 bases and J by 1 base, with 17 bases between. The CDR3 contains 17 residues. For the CDR3, the DNA is TGTGCCAGAAGCTTTCCTCCGCTTGTCCCGGGCACAGATACGCAGTATTTT. This codes for CARSFPPLVPGTDTQYF.

This chain connects TRBV9 to TRBJ2-7; D possibly corresponds to TRBD1 (5 bases). The V end was cut by 1 base, the J end by 3 bases, with 11 bases between. The CDR3 runs to 14 residues. Germline CDR1 is SGDLS and CDR2 is YYNGEE. The CDR3 region has the DNA TGTGCCAGCAGCGTAACAGCAGGGTTCTACGAGCAGTACTTC. It translates to CASSVTAGFYEQYF.